This T cell receptor (beta chain) appears in the sequencing data of a study of cytomegalovirus exposure and HLA in healthy donors. Overall study findings and caveats: Among the CMV-associated chains, three were confirmed in vitro as specific for CMV antigens.

In the case of this clone: Its antigen is still unknown.

CDR1 is SGHKS, CDR2 YYEKEE, per germline (reference sequence). With V trimmed by 3 bases and J by 4 bases, 6 bases remained unmatched. This CDR3 region has 14 residues. Primers: 60 Vbeta forward and 13 Jbeta reverse. Some clones are missing from TCRdb's copy, which holds only in-frame ones; the method was immunoSEQ multiplex PCR. The table has over 90,000 clones, around 69% seen once. The material sequenced was PBMCs. The clonotype originates from a woman aged 60-70 years in good health and CMV-seropositive. This chain connects TRBV5-5 to TRBJ1-1, with 7 bases lining up with TRBD1. The CDR3 sequence: CASSWGQRGTEAFF. As DNA, the CDR3 is TGTGCCAGCAGCTGGGGACAGAGAGGCACTGAAGCTTTCTTT.